These T cell receptor beta chains were read from a single sample in a study of blood T cell repertoires in COVID-19. Sequencing was performed with immunoSEQ multiplex PCR; in TCRdb, only in-frame clones are kept and a portion is missing. The table includes 150,000 to 200,000 clones, 90% detected once. Sequenced material: peripheral blood. The receptors originated from a middle-aged man with acute or convalescent COVID-19. Each CDR3 is given with its conserved first and last residue. D genes are given only for firm matches. Not all rows give a size; the values are once, few, many and, for expanded clones, a class.

V: TRBV9
J: TRBJ2-7
D: NA
size: NA
CDR3: CASSPPGTGDISYEQYF
DNA: TGTGCCAGCAGCCCCCCAGGGACGGGAGATATTTCCTACGAGCAGTACTTC

V: TRBV6-5
J: TRBJ2-2
D: NA
size: once
CDR3: CASSPGSTGELFF
DNA: TGTGCCAGCAGTCCAGGATCCACCGGGGAGCTGTTTTTT

V: TRBV28
J: TRBJ1-5
D: TRBD1
size: NA
CDR3: CASNRLGQGVIQPQHF
DNA: TGTGCCAGCAACCGCCTGGGACAGGGGGTCATTCAGCCCCAGCATTTT

V: TRBV3-1/TRBV3-2
J: TRBJ2-7
D: TRBD1
size: NA
CDR3: CASSHSRDRAEQYF
DNA: TGTGCCAGCAGCCACAGCCGGGACAGGGCAGAGCAGTACTTC

V: TRBV9
J: TRBJ2-1
D: TRBD2
size: NA
CDR3: CASSERLAGGFYNEQFF
DNA: TGTGCCAGCAGCGAGCGACTAGCGGGGGGGTTTTACAATGAGCAGTTCTTC

V: TRBV19
J: TRBJ1-5
D: NA
size: NA
CDR3: CASSIPRGSNQPQHF
DNA: TGTGCCAGTAGTATACCCCGAGGATCCAATCAGCCCCAGCATTTT

V: TRBV7-2
J: TRBJ2-3
D: NA
size: once
CDR3: CASSLNNLETDTQYF
DNA: TGTGCCAGCAGCTTAAACAATCTGGAGACAGATACGCAGTATTTT

V: TRBV10-2
J: TRBJ1-3
D: NA
size: NA
CDR3: CASSEQGAGNTIYF
DNA: TGCGCCAGCAGTGAACAGGGAGCTGGAAACACCATATATTTT

V: TRBV7-2
J: TRBJ2-1
D: TRBD2
size: NA
CDR3: CASSFSGGAPYNEQFF
DNA: TGTGCCAGCAGCTTTAGCGGGGGGGCTCCCTACAATGAGCAGTTCTTC

V: TRBV5-1
J: TRBJ2-2
D: TRBD1
size: NA
CDR3: CASSPTGDTGELFF
DNA: TGCGCCAGCAGCCCTACAGGGGACACCGGGGAGCTGTTTTTT

V: TRBV7-3
J: TRBJ1-5
D: NA
size: NA
CDR3: CASSSRGGRPQTPYSNQPQHF
DNA: TGTGCCAGCAGCTCTAGGGGGGGCCGACCCCAGACCCCCTATAGCAATCAGCCCCAGCATTTT

V: TRBV6-2/TRBV6-3
J: TRBJ2-7
D: NA
size: once
CDR3: CASSYSAGLDYEQYF
DNA: TGTGCCAGCAGTTACTCAGCGGGCCTGGACTACGAGCAGTACTTC

V: TRBV7-3
J: TRBJ2-2
D: NA
size: NA
CDR3: CASSPQGAGELFF
DNA: TGTGCCAGCAGTCCACAGGGAGCCGGGGAGCTGTTTTTT

V: TRBV7-9
J: TRBJ2-7
D: TRBD1
size: NA
CDR3: CASTRQGVGEQYF
DNA: TGTGCCAGCACTAGGCAGGGGGTCGGCGAGCAGTACTTC

V: TRBV15
J: TRBJ1-1
D: NA
size: NA
CDR3: CATSTTPNTEAFF
DNA: TGTGCCACCAGCACAACACCGAACACTGAAGCTTTCTTT

V: TRBV5-4
J: TRBJ1-6
D: TRBD1
size: NA
CDR3: CASSLGDSYNSPLHF
DNA: TGTGCCAGCAGCTTGGGGGACAGTTATAATTCACCCCTCCACTTT

V: TRBV28
J: TRBJ1-1
D: NA
size: once
CDR3: CASSLSGVGTEAFF
DNA: TGTGCCAGCAGTTTATCAGGGGTAGGGACTGAAGCTTTCTTT

V: TRBV10-3
J: TRBJ1-4
D: TRBD1
size: NA
CDR3: CAISQGAADEKLFF
DNA: TGTGCCATCAGCCAGGGGGCGGCTGATGAAAAACTGTTTTTT

V: TRBV12-5
J: TRBJ2-3
D: NA
size: few
CDR3: CASGIGQSWADTQYF
DNA: TGTGCTAGTGGCATCGGACAGTCCTGGGCAGATACGCAGTATTTT

V: TRBV20-1
J: TRBJ1-2
D: TRBD1
size: NA
CDR3: CSARAGTVYFF
DNA: TGCAGTGCTAGAGCCGGGACAGTTTATTTCTTC

V: TRBV12-3/TRBV12-4
J: TRBJ1-1
D: NA
size: NA
CDR3: CASSHRTHTEAFF
DNA: TGTGCCAGCAGTCACCGGACACACACTGAAGCTTTCTTT

V: TRBV4-1
J: TRBJ2-1
D: TRBD2
size: NA
CDR3: CASSQERERGGREQFF
DNA: TGCGCCAGCAGCCAAGAGAGAGAGCGGGGGGGCCGGGAGCAGTTCTTC

V: TRBV20-1
J: TRBJ1-5
D: TRBD1
size: NA
CDR3: CSASGTGLNQPQHF
DNA: TGCAGTGCTAGTGGGACAGGCCTCAATCAGCCCCAGCATTTT

V: TRBV5-8
J: TRBJ2-3
D: NA
size: NA
CDR3: CASSLPSQGRSTDTQYF
DNA: TGTGCCAGCAGCTTGCCCTCACAGGGAAGAAGCACAGATACGCAGTATTTT

V: TRBV7-8
J: TRBJ2-3
D: NA
size: NA
CDR3: CASSLAGRHTDTQYF
DNA: TGTGCCAGCAGCTTAGCGGGGCGACACACAGATACGCAGTATTTT

V: TRBV27
J: TRBJ2-4
D: TRBD2
size: NA
CDR3: CASSPGGAKNIQYF
DNA: TGTGCCAGCAGCCCGGGGGGGGCCAAAAACATTCAGTACTTC

V: TRBV20-1
J: TRBJ2-1
D: NA
size: NA
CDR3: CSASGASGYNEQFF
DNA: TGCAGTGCTAGTGGGGCTTCAGGCTACAATGAGCAGTTCTTC

V: TRBV29-1
J: TRBJ2-2
D: NA
size: few
CDR3: CSGRSGNAGELFF
DNA: TGCAGCGGGCGGTCAGGGAACGCCGGGGAGCTGTTTTTT

V: TRBV28
J: TRBJ1-2
D: TRBD1
size: NA
CDR3: CASSFRGRGYGYTF
DNA: TGTGCCAGCAGTTTCAGGGGGCGAGGCTATGGCTACACCTTC

V: TRBV30
J: TRBJ1-1
D: NA
size: NA
CDR3: CAWMEQTNTEAFF
DNA: TGTGCCTGGATGGAGCAGACGAACACTGAAGCTTTCTTT

V: TRBV11-2
J: TRBJ1-1
D: TRBD1
size: NA
CDR3: CASSPQGARRTEAFF
DNA: TGTGCCAGCAGCCCCCAGGGGGCGCGGAGGACTGAAGCTTTCTTT

V: TRBV7-9
J: TRBJ1-6
D: TRBD1
size: NA
CDR3: CASSLVGTGRANSPLHF
DNA: TGTGCCAGCAGCTTAGTCGGGACAGGGCGGGCCAATTCACCCCTCCACTTT

V: TRBV18
J: TRBJ2-7
D: NA
size: NA
CDR3: CASSPPSSYEQYF
DNA: TGTGCCAGCTCACCTCCCAGCTCCTACGAGCAGTACTTC

V: TRBV7-9
J: TRBJ1-5
D: NA
size: NA
CDR3: CASSLKTDLSQPQHF
DNA: TGTGCCAGCAGCTTAAAGACAGATTTGTCTCAGCCCCAGCATTTT

V: TRBV18
J: TRBJ1-1
D: TRBD1
size: NA
CDR3: CASSPSDRENTEAFF
DNA: TGTGCCAGCTCACCTTCGGACAGGGAGAACACTGAAGCTTTCTTT

V: TRBV7-9
J: TRBJ2-1
D: TRBD1
size: NA
CDR3: CASSARTGSYNEQFF
DNA: TGTGCCAGCAGCGCACGGACAGGGAGTTACAATGAGCAGTTCTTC

V: TRBV7-9
J: TRBJ1-4
D: NA
size: once
CDR3: CASSSGRGNNEKLFF
DNA: TGTGCCAGCAGCTCGGGTCGGGGGAATAATGAAAAACTGTTTTTT

V: TRBV4-1
J: TRBJ1-5
D: NA
size: NA
CDR3: CASSHYPGNQPQHF
DNA: TGCGCCAGCAGCCACTACCCCGGGAATCAGCCCCAGCATTTT

V: TRBV29-1
J: TRBJ2-1
D: TRBD2
size: once
CDR3: CSIPRLAGVVASSYNEQFF
DNA: TGCAGCATCCCAAGACTAGCGGGAGTGGTAGCCTCCTCCTACAATGAGCAGTTCTTC

V: TRBV18
J: TRBJ2-2
D: NA
size: NA
CDR3: CASSPNRVDTGELFF
DNA: TGTGCCAGCTCACCAAACAGGGTTGACACCGGGGAGCTGTTTTTT

V: TRBV9
J: TRBJ2-2
D: TRBD1
size: NA
CDR3: CASSGTGGDTGELFF
DNA: TGTGCCAGCAGCGGGACAGGGGGTGACACCGGGGAGCTGTTTTTT

V: TRBV7-6
J: TRBJ1-6
D: NA
size: NA
CDR3: CASSIDTGPPNSPLHF
DNA: TGTGCCAGCAGCATAGACACAGGGCCCCCAAATTCACCCCTCCACTTT

V: TRBV18
J: TRBJ1-2
D: TRBD1
size: NA
CDR3: CASSPAQGDIYGYTF
DNA: TGTGCCAGCTCACCGGCACAGGGGGATATCTATGGCTACACCTTC

V: TRBV12-3/TRBV12-4
J: TRBJ1-5
D: NA
size: NA
CDR3: CASSFSSYQPQHF
DNA: TGTGCCAGCAGTTTCTCCTCTTATCAGCCCCAGCATTTT

V: TRBV5-4
J: TRBJ2-2
D: TRBD2
size: NA
CDR3: CASSQEIAGVRTGELFF
DNA: TGTGCCAGCAGCCAAGAGATAGCGGGAGTACGGACCGGGGAGCTGTTTTTT